Each of the 15 T cell receptor beta chains below was sequenced from the same sample in a study of spatial heterogeneity in lung cancer. TCRdb ran MiXCR on the 5' RACE reads and lists one entry per CDR3 protein. The sample shows 35,000 to 45,000 distinct CDR3 sequences, more than 20% of them seen only once. Stated time point: blood at routine non-recurrence follow-up after resection. The sample in question was PBMCs, obtained at follow-up. The receptors originated from a female donor with early-stage non-small cell lung cancer.

In DNA, the CDR3 is TGCAGTGCTAGAGATGGCGGCGGGAATGAGCAGTTCTTC. The encoded protein is CSARDGGGNEQFF. The chain has TRBV20-1 and TRBJ2-1; D is perhaps TRBD2 (5 bases). Trimming took 0 bases from V and 7 from J, leaving 10 bases between them. The V gene's germline CDR1 is DFQATT and CDR2 SNEGSKA (reference sequence). CDR3 length equals 13 residues.

About this clonotype: The junction differs from germline at one of its ends, possibly a read error. This chain's CDR3 is CATGTGGLNTEAFF. Written as DNA, the CDR3 is TGTGCCACCGGGACAGGGGGCTTGAATACTGAAGCTTTCTTT. V usage is TRBV15 and J usage is TRBJ1-1; TRBD1 agrees at 12 bases. Germline CDR1 is LNHNV and CDR2 is YYDKDF (reference sequence). This CDR3 has 14 residues.

The chain has TRBV5-1 and TRBJ2-5, with no clear D. This CDR3 has 15 residues. Trimming removed 0 bases from V and 0 bases from J, with 9 bases in between. Germline V gene lookup returns CDR1 SGHRS and CDR2 YFSETQ. The CDR3 DNA follows: TGCGCCAGCAGCTTGGGTACAACGGACCAAGAGACCCAGTACTTC. Residues: CASSLGTTDQETQYF.

The chain carries TRBV19 and TRBJ2-2; no clear D. CDR3 size: 15 residues. The germline CDR1 and CDR2 sequences are LNHDA and SQIVND (reference sequence). The V and J ends lost 0 bases and 1 base respectively, with 6 bases between them. The CDR3 loop is CASSIEYRNTGELFF. Here the CDR3 DNA reads TGTGCCAGTAGTATAGAATATAGGAACACCGGGGAGCTGTTTTTT.

V gene TRBV6-1 combines with J gene TRBJ2-1; no clear D gene. The length of the CDR3 is 13 residues. Trimming pared 7 bases from V and 9 bases from J, leaving 16 bases between. The germline V gene encodes CDR1 MNHNS and CDR2 SASEGT. The CDR3 spells CASIRDSRSEQFF. The CDR3 DNA reads as TGTGCCAGCATCCGCGATTCCCGATCTGAGCAGTTCTTC.

CDR3 loop: CSARVGGRSDIQYF. The CDR3, as DNA: TGCAGTGCTAGAGTGGGCGGGAGGTCGGACATTCAGTACTTC. The chain joins TRBV20-1 to TRBJ2-4, with 8 bases fitting TRBD2. This CDR3 comprises 14 residues. With V trimmed by 1 base and J by 8 bases, 7 bases remained unmatched. From germline, CDR1 is DFQATT and CDR2 SNEGSKA (reference sequence).

The rearrangement joins TRBV4-2 to TRBJ2-2; 8 bases fit TRBD2. Germline V gives CDR1 LGHNA, CDR2 YNFKEQ. Trimming removed 1 base from V and 7 bases from J; junction bases left unmatched: 11. This CDR3 region has 17 residues. The CDR3 sequence is CASSQGEAGVEYGELFF. The CDR3 DNA reads TGTGCCAGCAGCCAAGGGGAAGCGGGGGTAGAGTACGGGGAGCTGTTTTTT.

This chain links TRBV4-1 with TRBJ1-1; D ambiguous. The length of the CDR3 is 16 residues. Trimming stripped 1 base from V and 1 base from J, with 13 bases between. Germline CDR1 MGHRA, CDR2 YSYEKL. The CDR3 sequence: CASSQVVSTQNTEAFF. CDR3 coding DNA: TGCGCCAGCAGCCAAGTTGTCAGCACCCAGAACACTGAAGCTTTCTTT.

By share of the sample, this clonotype is medium-sized. The genes are TRBV20-1 and TRBJ2-3; possible D gene TRBD2, 6 bases. Deletions cut 5 bases from V and 2 bases from J, with 14 bases between. Germline lookup yields CDR1 DFQATT and CDR2 SNEGSKA (reference sequence). The CDR3 extends over 14 amino acids. CDR3 coding DNA: TGCAGTGCTCTACCGGGAGTCCTCACAGATACGCAGTATTTT. Translation gives CSALPGVLTDTQYF.

The rearrangement joins TRBV20-1 to TRBJ2-1, with D perhaps TRBD1 or TRBD2 (5 bases each). CDR1 and CDR2 (germline): DFQATT, SNEGSKA (reference sequence). Trimming shortened V by 6 bases and J by 6 bases, and 15 bases separated the two germline ends. The CDR3 is 13 residues long. The CDR3 protein is CSAYRDATNEQFF. CDR3 nucleotide sequence: TGCAGTGCCTACCGGGACGCTACCAATGAGCAGTTCTTC.

The chain uses TRBV11-2 and TRBJ2-1; D call uncertain. The CDR3 contains 13 residues. The V gene lost 2 bases and the J gene lost 7 bases, with 9 bases spanning the gap. Germline V lookup: CDR1 SGHAT, CDR2 FQNNGV. In nucleotides, the CDR3 is TGTGCCAGCAGCTTACGGGCATGGAATGAGCAGTTCTTC. Protein sequence: CASSLRAWNEQFF.

V gene TRBV6-5 combines with J gene TRBJ2-5; possible D gene TRBD2, 5 bases. V lost 8 bases and J 1 base, leaving 11 bases between the germline ends. CDR1 MNHEY and CDR2 SVGAGI come from the germline V gene. The CDR3 sequence is 13 residues long. In DNA, the CDR3 is TGTGCCAGCCGAGGGCCCTCCCAAGAGACCCAGTACTTC. It codes for CASRGPSQETQYF.

This clonotype was picked up many times. This sequence joins TRBV3-1 and TRBJ2-2, with 9 bases that match TRBD1. Trimming took 5 bases from V and 5 from J; bases not matched to a gene: 12. This CDR3 comprises 17 residues. Germline CDR1 reads LGHDT; CDR2 reads YNNKEL (reference sequence). CDR3 DNA sequence: TGTGCCAGCAGCGGAAATGCCGGGACAGGGTTGACCGGGGAGCTGTTTTTT. It specifies CASSGNAGTGLTGELFF.

This clonotype has ten or more counts. The V gene is TRBV4-2, the J gene TRBJ2-3; 7 bases match TRBD2. This CDR3 is built from 16 residues. V was pared by 0 bases and J by 4 bases, with 7 bases of the junction left unmatched. CDR1 LGHNA and CDR2 YNFKEQ come from the germline V gene. The CDR3: CASSQDRASGADTQYF. The CDR3 DNA reads TGTGCCAGCAGCCAAGATCGGGCTAGCGGTGCAGATACGCAGTATTTT.

This clonotype was seen at least ten times. This chain connects TRBV11-2 to TRBJ2-1; 8 nucleotides align to TRBD1. V dropped 4 bases and J dropped 8; count of bases not matched to a gene: 10. Germline-derived CDR1 and CDR2 are SGHAT and FQNNGV. The CDR3 extends over 15 amino acids. The CDR3 sequence: CASSSGQGLSDEQFF. The DNA of the CDR3 is TGTGCCAGCAGCTCTGGACAGGGATTATCCGATGAGCAGTTCTTC.